Listed here is a single T cell receptor (beta chain). Its antigen remains unidentified. This sample was taken from a study of CD8 T cells in ankylosing spondylitis. Quantitative 5'-RACE with molecular barcodes was used to make the TCR beta libraries. TCRdb re-analysed the 5' RACE reads in MiXCR, keeping a single row per CDR3 protein. The sample lists approximately 220,000 distinct CDR3 sequences, roughly 10% occurring once. General study results and limits: In ankylosing spondylitis blood, a motif of eight highly homologous TCR beta variants appeared characteristic.

Sequencing used blood, either unsorted or a sorted T cell fraction (not recorded which). This TCR was sampled from a male donor with ankylosing spondylitis or in good health (not recorded which).

The CDR3 sequence: CASSLGRVGEQYF. In DNA form, the CDR3 reads TGTGCCAGCAGTCTGGGACGGGTTGGGGAGCAGTACTTC. The V call is TRBV12-3 or TRBV12-4, the J call TRBJ2-7, with D possibly being TRBD1 or TRBD2 (5 bases each). CDR3 length: 13 residues. Trimming removed 5 bases from V and 7 bases from J, with 15 bases in between.